This T cell receptor (beta chain) is drawn from a study of cytomegalovirus exposure and HLA in healthy donors. PCR amplification relied on 60 Vbeta primers (plus 13 Jbeta primers). The assay was immunoSEQ multiplex PCR, and TCRdb's table has in-frame clones only and misses some. The sample shows approximately 180,000 clones, 75% to 85% of them seen only once. About this clone: Its antigen is unidentified.

Germline V gene sequence: CDR1 LGHNA, CDR2 YSLEER. The length of the CDR3 is 15 residues. V dropped 1 base and J dropped 5; count of bases not matched to a gene: 1. Donors consisted of healthy bone marrow donors. Study findings and constraints: Immune exposure was documented only through CMV serostatus.

This TCR was recovered from a young man in good health and CMV-seropositive. The chain employs TRBV4-3 and TRBJ2-7; 14 nucleotides agree with TRBD2. Source material: PBMCs. CDR3: CASSQGLAGGNEQYF. CDR3 nucleotides: TGCGCCAGCAGCCAAGGACTAGCGGGGGGGAACGAGCAGTACTTC.